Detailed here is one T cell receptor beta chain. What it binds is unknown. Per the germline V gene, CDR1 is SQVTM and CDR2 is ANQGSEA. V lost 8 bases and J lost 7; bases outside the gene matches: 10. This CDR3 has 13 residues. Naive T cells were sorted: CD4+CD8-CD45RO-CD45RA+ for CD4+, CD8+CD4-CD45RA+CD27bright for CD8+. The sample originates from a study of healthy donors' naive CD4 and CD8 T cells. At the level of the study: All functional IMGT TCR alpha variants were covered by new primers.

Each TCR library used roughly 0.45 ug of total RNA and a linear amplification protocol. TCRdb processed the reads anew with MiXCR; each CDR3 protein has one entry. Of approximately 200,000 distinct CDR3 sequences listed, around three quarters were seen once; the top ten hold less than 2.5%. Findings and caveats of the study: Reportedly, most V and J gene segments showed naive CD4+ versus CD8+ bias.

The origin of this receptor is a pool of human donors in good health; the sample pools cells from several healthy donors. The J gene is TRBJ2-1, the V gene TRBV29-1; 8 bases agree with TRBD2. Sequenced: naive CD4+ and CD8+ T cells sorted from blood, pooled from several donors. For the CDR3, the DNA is TGCAGCTCAGTGAGCGGGAGAAAGAATGAGCAGTTCTTC. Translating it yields CSSVSGRKNEQFF.